The rows below give T cell receptor beta chains drawn from one sample of a study of Graves' ophthalmopathy and Graves' hyperthyroidism. TCRdb ran MiXCR on the multiplex PCR reads and lists one entry per CDR3 protein. The table includes hundreds of thousands of distinct CDR3 sequences, roughly 20% detected once. Sequenced material: peripheral blood. The receptors derive from a woman under 30 with stable Graves' hyperthyroidism. Some clones in this sample may be carry-over from other donors' samples. Each CDR3 is given with its conserved first and last residue. D genes are given only for firm matches. Size values are once, few and many counts, or a class for expanded clones, and some rows have none.

cdr3_length: 14
j_call: TRBJ2-4
v_call: TRBV19
d_call: TRBD1
clone_size: -
cdr3_aa: CASSPDRGKNIQYF
cdr3_nt: TGTGCCAGTAGTCCAGACAGGGGGAAAAACATTCAGTACTTC

cdr3_length: 14
j_call: TRBJ2-2
v_call: TRBV10-3
d_call: -
clone_size: -
cdr3_aa: CAISVSGGTGELCF
cdr3_nt: TGTGCCATCAGTGTGAGCGGCGGCACCGGGGAGCTGTGTTTT

cdr3_length: 16
j_call: TRBJ2-7
v_call: TRBV11-2
d_call: TRBD2
clone_size: -
cdr3_aa: CASSVDRASGPYEQYF
cdr3_nt: TGTGCCAGCAGCGTGGACCGCGCTAGCGGACCCTACGAGCAGTACTTC

cdr3_length: 13
j_call: TRBJ2-7
v_call: TRBV5-1
d_call: TRBD2
clone_size: many
cdr3_aa: CASSPGGVHEQYF
cdr3_nt: TGCGCCAGCAGCCCCGGGGGGGTCCACGAGCAGTACTTC

cdr3_length: 14
j_call: TRBJ2-5
v_call: TRBV28
d_call: TRBD2
clone_size: many
cdr3_aa: CASSFYAGGETQYF
cdr3_nt: TGTGCCAGCAGTTTTTATGCGGGAGGAGAGACCCAGTACTTC

cdr3_length: 15
j_call: TRBJ1-1
v_call: TRBV7-2
d_call: -
clone_size: once
cdr3_aa: CASSLQGIPNTEAFF
cdr3_nt: TGTGCCAGCAGCTTACAAGGGATCCCGAACACTGAAGCTTTCTTT

cdr3_length: 14
j_call: TRBJ2-5
v_call: TRBV10-3
d_call: -
clone_size: many
cdr3_aa: CAISELGQQETQYF
cdr3_nt: TGTGCCATCAGTGAGTTGGGCCAGCAAGAGACCCAGTACTTC

cdr3_length: 14
j_call: TRBJ1-5
v_call: TRBV2
d_call: TRBD1
clone_size: -
cdr3_aa: CASGADRFNQPQHF
cdr3_nt: TGTGCCAGCGGCGCGGACAGGTTCAATCAGCCCCAGCATTTT

cdr3_length: 16
j_call: TRBJ1-1
v_call: TRBV6-5
d_call: TRBD1
clone_size: many
cdr3_aa: CASSYLPGQGGTEAFF
cdr3_nt: TGTGCCAGCAGTTACCTCCCGGGACAGGGCGGCACTGAAGCTTTCTTT

cdr3_length: 15
j_call: TRBJ2-7
v_call: TRBV6-5
d_call: -
clone_size: -
cdr3_aa: CASSLEGRSIDEQYF
cdr3_nt: TGTGCCAGCAGTCTCGAAGGGCGATCGATCGACGAGCAGTACTTC

cdr3_length: 12
j_call: TRBJ2-2
v_call: TRBV11-1
d_call: -
clone_size: many
cdr3_aa: CASSSDGGELFF
cdr3_nt: TGTGCCAGCAGTTCGGACGGCGGGGAGCTGTTTTTT

cdr3_length: 17
j_call: TRBJ1-1
v_call: TRBV24-1
d_call: TRBD1
clone_size: -
cdr3_aa: CATSDGGQGAGGTEAFF
cdr3_nt: TGTGCCACCAGTGATGGGGGACAGGGGGCAGGCGGCACTGAAGCTTTCTTT

cdr3_length: 15
j_call: TRBJ2-7
v_call: TRBV6-1
d_call: -
clone_size: few
cdr3_aa: CASTDPVVVFAEQYF
cdr3_nt: TGTGCCAGCACCGACCCCGTAGTTGTTTTTGCCGAGCAGTACTTC

cdr3_length: 14
j_call: TRBJ1-1
v_call: TRBV20-1
d_call: TRBD1
clone_size: many
cdr3_aa: CSACAGGPDTEAFF
cdr3_nt: TGCAGTGCTTGCGCAGGGGGCCCCGACACTGAAGCTTTCTTT

cdr3_length: 13
j_call: TRBJ1-1
v_call: TRBV25-1
d_call: -
clone_size: once
cdr3_aa: CVSSVALRTEAFF
cdr3_nt: TGTGTCAGCAGTGTGGCGCTGCGCACTGAAGCTTTCTTC

cdr3_length: 14
j_call: TRBJ1-2
v_call: TRBV7-2
d_call: -
clone_size: many
cdr3_aa: CASSAGLRMGGYTF
cdr3_nt: TGTGCCAGCAGCGCGGGACTTAGGATGGGCGGCTACACCTTC

cdr3_length: 17
j_call: TRBJ2-7
v_call: TRBV20-1
d_call: TRBD2
clone_size: many
cdr3_aa: CSARAAGSLAGLDEQYF
cdr3_nt: TGCAGTGCTAGAGCAGCGGGGAGCCTAGCGGGGTTGGACGAGCAGTACTTC